The sequence of this T cell receptor beta chain was determined in a study of T cell repertoires in cytomegalovirus infection. Study details: Selected CMV epitopes included recently identified HLA-C-restricted ones as well as well-studied HLA-B-restricted ones. Both CMV infection and a matching HLA type were indicated by public TCR beta signatures.

This clonotype was detected a few times. The antigen is undetermined. The germline V gene encodes CDR1 DFQATT and CDR2 SNEGSKA (reference sequence). Trimming pared 0 bases from V and 0 bases from J, leaving 38 bases between. The CDR3 runs 24 residues. TCRdb used MiXCR to reprocess the reads, holding one entry per CDR3 protein. The sample has around 900,000 distinct CDR3 sequences, around 30% seen once; the top ten hold 11% to 15%. This receptor was identified in a human donor in good health (CMV status not recorded). Some clones in this sample may be carry-over from other donors' samples. The rearrangement links TRBV20-1 to TRBJ1-1, with D possibly matching TRBD1 (6 bases). The sequenced sample was cultured CD8+ T cells from PBMCs, obtained from culture after CMV antigen stimulation. The CDR3 loop reads CSAREGPKPSDAGTNGLLNTEAFF. The CDR3 bases are TGCAGTGCTAGAGAAGGGCCCAAACCGTCCGACGCTGGGACAAATGGGTTATTGAACACTGAAGCTTTCTTT.